The clone carrying this T cell receptor beta chain was seen a single time. Its antigen is unidentified. Germline CDR1 SEHNR, CDR2 FQNEAQ (reference sequence). The CDR3 consists of 15 residues. Trimming stripped 1 base from V and 2 bases from J, with 11 bases between. The repertoire was sequenced with immunoSEQ multiplex PCR; TCRdb's copy has only in-frame clones and lacks some. The profile covers some 90,000 clones, with approximately 86% appearing a single time and around 5.6% taken by the ten largest. The data belong to a study of identifying expanded T cells in peripheral blood. Study findings and constraints: Differentially abundant clones: 1 to 1.5 between replicates, 16.4 at roughly 15 days, less than 20 at four. Clone count variance between roughly 2-week samples rose with total template count.

Healthy donors had no documented immune events, such as infections, while sampled. This chain links TRBV7-9 with TRBJ1-1, with TRBD1 as a possible D gene (5 bases). The receptor's source is a person aged 18 to 75 in good health. Sequencing input: blood. The CDR3 DNA reads TGTGCCAGCAGCTTAGTAGGGGTCAGAAACACTGAAGCTTTCTTT. Its translation is CASSLVGVRNTEAFF.